This T cell receptor beta chain was found in a study of human T cells and chemical hapten exposure. Study information: Small differences in pooled library volume mainly drove the variation in TCR yields per sample.

Time point given: patch test 2, 6 weeks after DPC sensitization. Documented treatment: therapeutic diphenylcyclopropenone sensitization with weekly scalp DPC. The germline CDR1 and CDR2 sequences are MDHEN and SYDVKM. Deletions cut 3 bases from V and 2 bases from J, with 14 bases between. The CDR3 has 16 residues. The library put unique molecular identifiers onto individual cDNA molecules. In TCRdb, the RACE reads were re-called with MiXCR into one record per CDR3 protein. The sample lists 70,000 to 90,000 distinct CDR3 sequences, about 9.4% occurring once. The sequence came from a woman aged 50 to 60 with alopecia areata. Some clones in this sample may be carry-over from other donors' samples. The sample was whole blood, taken in connection with sensitization to the hapten diphenylcyclopropenone (DPC). The chain joins TRBV28 to TRBJ1-5; no reliable D call. The CDR3 is CASSLYMRVGNQPQHF. The CDR3 coding sequence is TGTGCCAGCAGTTTGTATATGCGGGTAGGCAATCAGCCCCAGCATTTT.